The 24 T cell receptor beta chains reported below all come from one sample, sequenced in a study of neoadjuvant anti-PD-1 for oral cavity cancer. TCRdb's copy holds only in-frame clones and misses some; the assay was immunoSEQ multiplex PCR. The sample records around 24,000 clones, 26% being singletons. Indicated time point: after neoadjuvant nivolumab, at surgical resection. Specimen: tumor tissue, collected after nivolumab (anti-PD-1) treatment. All receptors come from a person aged 40 to 85 with oral cavity squamous cell carcinoma.

This clone rates as medium-sized. V usage is TRBV7-6 and J usage is TRBJ1-1, with a possible D match to TRBD1 (5 bases). The CDR3 sequence is 15 residues long. The germline V gene encodes CDR1 SGHVS and CDR2 FNYEAQ. Trimming stripped 5 bases from V and 0 bases from J, with 13 bases between. The CDR3 sequence is CASSALGTVNTEAFF. In nucleotides, the CDR3 is TGTGCCAGCAGCGCCTTGGGGACGGTGAACACTGAAGCTTTCTTT. Supplemented by reference TRBV7-6 and TRBJ1-1, the full variable domain reads GAGVSQSPRYKVTKRGQDVALRCDPISGHVSLYWYRQALGQGPEFLTYFNYEAQQDKSGLPNDRFSAERPEGSISTLTIQRTEQRDSAMYRCASSALGTVNTEAFFGQGTRLTVV.

The rearrangement links TRBV6-4 to TRBJ2-6, with a possible D match to TRBD1 (6 bases). Between the trimmed V and J ends, which lost 6 bases and 0 bases, there was a span of 12 bases. Germline V lookup: CDR1 MRHNA, CDR2 SNTAGT. The CDR3 is 16 residues long. CDR3 sequence: CASSPDRNSGANVLTF. The CDR3 DNA is TGTGCCAGCAGCCCGGACAGAAACTCTGGGGCCAACGTCCTGACTTTC.

This clone was counted a few times. CDR3 DNA: TGTGCCAGCAGTCGTGGGCCTTATTACGAGCAGTACTTC. Translated, it gives CASSRGPYYEQYF. The V gene is TRBV6-5, the J gene TRBJ2-7; D uncertain. V was shortened by 5 bases and J by 4 bases, with 12 bases between the two germline ends. The germline CDR1 and CDR2 sequences are MNHEY and SVGAGI. The length of the CDR3 is 13 residues.

The CDR3 DNA reads as TGCGCCAGCAGCTTGGTCGGCCAGGGGGGTGTCACCGGGGAGCTGTTTTTT. Amino acid sequence: CASSLVGQGGVTGELFF. The chain uses TRBV5-1 and TRBJ2-2; possibly TRBD1 for D (7 bases). V dropped 0 bases and J dropped 4 bases, with 16 bases sitting between them. From germline, CDR1 is SGHRS and CDR2 YFSETQ. The CDR3 consists of 17 residues.

The rearrangement links TRBV7-9 to TRBJ2-1, with D possibly matching TRBD1 (6 bases). With 6 bases removed from V and 0 bases from J, the gap between germline ends came to 12 bases. Germline CDR1 SEHNR, CDR2 FQNEAQ (reference sequence). CDR3 length: 15 residues. Here the CDR3 reads CASRYDRSSYNEQFF. Here the CDR3 DNA reads TGTGCCAGCAGATACGACAGGAGCTCCTACAATGAGCAGTTCTTC.

The gene calls are TRBV9 and TRBJ2-3; 12 nucleotides agree with TRBD2. The CDR3 is 17 amino acids. With 4 bases clipped from V and 7 bases from J, the junction kept 13 bases outside the gene matches. CDR1 is SGDLS and CDR2 is YYNGEE in the germline V gene. CDR3 in amino acids: CASSPPGGLAGSNTQYF. The CDR3 bases are TGTGCCAGCAGCCCCCCAGGTGGACTAGCGGGGAGTAATACGCAGTATTTT.

The rearrangement uses TRBV5-1 and TRBJ2-7; a possible D gene is TRBD1 (6 bases). Germline CDR1 reads SGHRS; CDR2 reads YFSETQ. There are 14 residues in the CDR3. The V end lost 0 bases, the J end lost 7 bases, and 14 bases lay between the germline ends. This chain's CDR3 is CASSLAQTGEEQYF. In DNA, the CDR3 is TGCGCCAGCAGCTTGGCCCAGACAGGTGAAGAGCAGTACTTC.

V gene TRBV30 combines with J gene TRBJ1-5; perhaps TRBD1 as D (6 bases). Germline-derived CDR1 and CDR2 are GTSNPN and SVGIG (reference sequence). The CDR3 spans 12 residues. Trimming removed 4 bases from V and 3 bases from J, with 7 bases in between. As DNA, the CDR3 is TGTGCCTGGAAGGGGGTCAATCAGCCCCAGCATTTT. Protein sequence: CAWKGVNQPQHF.

The rearrangement joins TRBV25-1 to TRBJ1-4; no firm D call. V lost 1 base and J 5 bases, leaving 8 bases between the germline ends. The CDR3 is 14 amino acids. Germline V gene data show CDR1 as MGHDK and CDR2 as SYGVNS. The CDR3 DNA reads TGTGCCAGCAGTGAATTCGGCAACAATGAAAAACTGTTTTTT. Its protein is CASSEFGNNEKLFF.

The rearrangement uses TRBV27 and TRBJ2-3, with 8 bases that match TRBD2. CDR1 and CDR2 (germline): MNHEY, SMNVEV (reference sequence). There are 15 residues in the CDR3. V lost 2 bases, J lost 4 bases, and 5 bases stayed unmatched. CDR3 sequence: CASSLNGRAPDTQYF. The CDR3 DNA reads TGTGCCAGCAGTTTAAACGGGAGGGCCCCAGATACGCAGTATTTT.

This clone was counted many times. CDR3 in amino acids: CASRDFLGGNQPQHF. The CDR3 nucleotides are TGTGCCAGTAGGGATTTTCTGGGGGGCAATCAGCCCCAGCATTTT. V usage is TRBV19 and J usage is TRBJ1-5; tentative D call: TRBD1 (5 bases). Trimming pared 6 bases from V and 2 bases from J, leaving 14 bases between. CDR3 size: 15 residues. Germline-derived CDR1 and CDR2 are LNHDA and SQIVND (reference sequence).

The J gene is TRBJ2-2, the V gene TRBV28, with no clear D. The CDR3 loop spans 14 amino acids. With 5 bases removed from V and 3 bases from J, the gap between germline ends came to 10 bases. Germline lookup yields CDR1 MDHEN and CDR2 SYDVKM. The CDR3 DNA reads TGTGCCAGCAGTAATCTAGGTGACACCGGGGAGCTGTTTTTT. It specifies CASSNLGDTGELFF.

This chain connects TRBV30 to TRBJ2-7; tentatively, D is TRBD1 (6 bases). This CDR3 region has 15 residues. Germline CDR1 reads GTSNPN; CDR2 reads SVGIG (reference sequence). V was cut by 0 bases and J by 2 bases, with 14 bases left in between. CDR3 in amino acids: CAWSVPHRATYEQYF. The CDR3 coding sequence is TGTGCCTGGAGTGTACCCCACAGGGCGACCTACGAGCAGTACTTC.

This clone was observed a few times. The chain has TRBV9 and TRBJ2-5; the D gene is possibly TRBD2 (6 bases). The length of the CDR3 is 15 residues. The ends were cut back, 0 bases at V and 4 bases at J, with 13 bases in the middle. Germline CDR1 reads SGDLS; CDR2 reads YYNGEE. CDR3 sequence reads: CASSVAQGLVETQYF. The CDR3 coding sequence is TGTGCCAGCAGCGTAGCTCAGGGACTCGTAGAGACCCAGTACTTC. Together with reference TRBV9 and TRBJ2-5, the CDR3 gives the full variable domain: DSGVTQTPKHLITATGQRVTLRCSPRSGDLSVYWYQQSLDQGLQFLIQYYNGEERAKGNILERFSAQQFPDLHSELNLSSLELGDSALYFCASSVAQGLVETQYFGPGTRLLVL.

This chain links TRBV29-1 with TRBJ2-1, with D perhaps given as TRBD1 or TRBD2 (6 bases each). The CDR3 runs to 11 residues. With 7 bases removed from V and 6 bases from J, the gap between germline ends came to 10 bases. Germline CDR1 is SQVTM and CDR2 is ANQGSEA. The CDR3 here is CSGGARNEQFF. CDR3 nucleotides: TGCAGCGGGGGGGCCCGCAATGAGCAGTTCTTC.

This clone showed up just a few times. The chain recombines TRBV7-9 with TRBJ2-1; D remains ambiguous. CDR3 length equals 15 residues. Per germline, CDR1 SEHNR and CDR2 FQNEAQ (reference sequence). V dropped 0 bases and J dropped 3 bases, with 9 bases sitting between them. The CDR3 sequence is CASSLARGVYNEQFF. Here the CDR3 DNA reads TGTGCCAGCAGCTTAGCTCGCGGAGTCTACAATGAGCAGTTCTTC.

In this sample, this clone turned up a few times. The chain combines TRBV19 with TRBJ1-1; 8 nucleotides agree with TRBD1. After removal of 5 bases from V and 2 bases from J, the junction contained 7 bases not matched to a gene. Germline V gene lookup returns CDR1 LNHDA and CDR2 SQIVND (reference sequence). The length of the CDR3 is 15 residues. This CDR3 reads CASSPGTGKNTEAFF. The CDR3 DNA reads TGTGCCAGTAGTCCCGGGACAGGAAAAAACACTGAAGCTTTCTTT.

The table lists this clone with a few counts. This chain joins TRBV5-4 and TRBJ1-2; possibly TRBD1 for D (5 bases). V was pared by 1 base and J by 2 bases, with 15 bases between. The CDR3 loop spans 16 amino acids. Germline V lookup: CDR1 SGHNT, CDR2 YYREEE (reference sequence). The CDR3 here is CASSLSGGTRNYGYTF. Written as DNA, the CDR3 is TGTGCCAGCAGCTTGTCCGGGGGAACCAGGAACTATGGCTACACCTTC. Full variable domain (remainder filled in from reference TRBV5-4 and TRBJ1-2): ETGVTQSPTHLIKTRGQQVTLRCSSQSGHNTVSWYQQALGQGPQFIFQYYREEENGRGNFPPRFSGLQFPNYSSELNVNALELDDSALYLCASSLSGGTRNYGYTFGSGTRLTVV.

The V call is TRBV6-6, the J call TRBJ2-1, with no clear D. CDR1 and CDR2 from the germline V gene are MNHNY and SVGAGI (reference sequence). The V end lost 2 bases, the J end lost 2 bases, and 10 bases lay between the germline ends. This CDR3 comprises 15 residues. The chain's CDR3 is CASSYGETPYNEQFF. CDR3 nucleotides: TGTGCCAGCAGTTACGGGGAAACTCCCTACAATGAGCAGTTCTTC.

J is TRBJ2-7 and V is TRBV27; TRBD1 or TRBD2 may be the D gene (6 bases each). Germline CDR1 MNHEY, CDR2 SMNVEV (reference sequence). This CDR3 contains 15 residues. Trimming stripped 0 bases from V and 2 bases from J, with 11 bases between. CDR3 loop: CASSLSGGLPYEQYF. Written as DNA, the CDR3 is TGTGCCAGCAGTTTATCGGGGGGCCTTCCCTACGAGCAGTACTTC.

The chain combines TRBV6-1 with TRBJ1-2, with D hard to call. Germline loops: CDR1 MNHNS, CDR2 SASEGT. Deletions cut 5 bases from V and 0 bases from J, with 13 bases between. The CDR3 extends over 15 amino acids. The CDR3 DNA reads TGTGCCAGCAGTTTCAAACAATTCGCTAACTATGGCTACACCTTC. Its translation is CASSFKQFANYGYTF.

The V and J genes are TRBV28 and TRBJ2-7; possible D gene TRBD1, 6 bases. The CDR3 totals 15 residues. V lost 7 bases and J lost 3, with 19 bases in between. Germline V gives CDR1 MDHEN, CDR2 SYDVKM. This CDR3 reads CASTGGQLWDYEQYF. The CDR3, as DNA: TGTGCCAGCACCGGTGGACAGTTGTGGGACTACGAGCAGTACTTC.

This clone was found a few times. DNA for the CDR3: TGTGCCAGTAGTATGGCTCCACCTAACTATGGCTACACCTTC. Translation gives CASSMAPPNYGYTF. This chain links TRBV19 with TRBJ1-2; D not certain. V was clipped by 3 bases and J by 0 bases, with 8 bases between them. Germline V gives CDR1 LNHDA, CDR2 SQIVND (reference sequence). This CDR3 region has 14 residues.

This chain uses TRBV30 with TRBJ1-2; 7 bases fit TRBD1. V was clipped by 5 bases and J by 6 bases; unmatched bases: 6. CDR3 length equals 12 residues. CDR1 is GTSNPN, CDR2 SVGIG, per germline (reference sequence). The CDR3 coding sequence is TGTGCCTGGTTTGAGGGGGCAAATGGCTACACCTTC. Translated, it gives CAWFEGANGYTF.